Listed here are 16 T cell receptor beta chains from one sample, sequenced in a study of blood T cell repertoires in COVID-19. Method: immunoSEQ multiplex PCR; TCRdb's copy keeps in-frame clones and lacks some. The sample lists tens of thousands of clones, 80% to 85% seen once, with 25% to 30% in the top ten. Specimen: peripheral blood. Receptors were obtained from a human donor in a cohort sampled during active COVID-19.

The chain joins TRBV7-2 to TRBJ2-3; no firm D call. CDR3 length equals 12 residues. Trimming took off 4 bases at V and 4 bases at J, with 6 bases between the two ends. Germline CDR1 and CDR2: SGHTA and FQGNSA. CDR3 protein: CASSSLADTQYF. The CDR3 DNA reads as TGTGCCAGCAGCTCCTTAGCAGATACGCAGTATTTT.

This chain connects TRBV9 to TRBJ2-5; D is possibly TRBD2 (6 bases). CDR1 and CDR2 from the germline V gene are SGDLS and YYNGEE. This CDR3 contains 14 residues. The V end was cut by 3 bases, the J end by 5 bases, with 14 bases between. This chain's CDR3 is CASSDGGNAETQYF. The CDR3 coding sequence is TGTGCCAGCAGCGATGGAGGGAATGCGGAGACCCAGTACTTC.

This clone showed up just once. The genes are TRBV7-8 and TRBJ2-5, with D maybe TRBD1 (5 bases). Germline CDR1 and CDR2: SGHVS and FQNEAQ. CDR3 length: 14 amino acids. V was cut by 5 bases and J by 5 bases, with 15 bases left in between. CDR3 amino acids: CASSKGSVGETQYF. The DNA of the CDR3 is TGTGCCAGCAGCAAGGGGTCAGTTGGGGAGACCCAGTACTTC.

The CDR3 here is CASSLSGGAIGEQYF. As DNA, the CDR3 is TGTGCCAGCAGTTTATCAGGGGGGGCCATTGGGGAGCAGTACTTC. This chain links TRBV27 with TRBJ2-7; perhaps TRBD2 as D (7 bases). The CDR3 has 15 amino acids. Trimming removed 0 bases from V and 7 bases from J, with 16 bases in between. Germline V lookup: CDR1 MNHEY, CDR2 SMNVEV (reference sequence).

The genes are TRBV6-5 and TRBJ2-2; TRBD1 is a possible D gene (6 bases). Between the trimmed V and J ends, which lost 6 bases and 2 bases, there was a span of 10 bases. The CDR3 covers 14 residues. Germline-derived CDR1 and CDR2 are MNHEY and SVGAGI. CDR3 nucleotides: TGTGCCAGCAGCCCGGGACACAACACCGGGGAGCTGTTTTTT. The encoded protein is CASSPGHNTGELFF.

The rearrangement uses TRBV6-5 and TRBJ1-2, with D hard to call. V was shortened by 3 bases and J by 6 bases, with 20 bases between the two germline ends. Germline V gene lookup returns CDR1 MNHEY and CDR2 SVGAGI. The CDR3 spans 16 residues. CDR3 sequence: CASSYFRRDVRDGYTF. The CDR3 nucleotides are TGTGCCAGCAGTTATTTTCGGCGGGATGTAAGGGATGGCTACACCTTC.

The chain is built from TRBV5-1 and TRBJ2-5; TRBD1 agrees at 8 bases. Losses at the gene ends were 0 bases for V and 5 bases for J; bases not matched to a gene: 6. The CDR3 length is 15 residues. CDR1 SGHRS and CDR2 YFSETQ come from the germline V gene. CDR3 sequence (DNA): TGCGCCAGCAGCTTGGCCCGGGACAGGAAGGAGACCCAGTACTTC. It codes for CASSLARDRKETQYF.

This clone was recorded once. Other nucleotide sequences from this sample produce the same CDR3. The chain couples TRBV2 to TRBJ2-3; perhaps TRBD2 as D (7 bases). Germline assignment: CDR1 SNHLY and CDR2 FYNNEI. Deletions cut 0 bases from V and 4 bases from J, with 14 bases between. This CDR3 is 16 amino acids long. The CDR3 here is CASSEAGRGPADTQYF. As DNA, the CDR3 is TGTGCCAGCAGTGAAGCTGGGCGGGGGCCCGCAGATACGCAGTATTTT. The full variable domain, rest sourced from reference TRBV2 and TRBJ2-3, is EPEVTQTPSHQVTQMGQEVILRCVPISNHLYFYWYRQILGQKVEFLVSFYNNEISEKSEIFDDQFSVERPDGSNFTLKIRSTKLEDSAMYFCASSEAGRGPADTQYFGPGTRLTVL.

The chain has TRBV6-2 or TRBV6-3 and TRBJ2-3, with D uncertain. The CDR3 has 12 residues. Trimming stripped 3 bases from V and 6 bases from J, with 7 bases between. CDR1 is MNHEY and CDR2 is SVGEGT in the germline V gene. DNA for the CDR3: TGTGCCAGCAGTTATAGCTTGGATACGCAGTATTTT. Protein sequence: CASSYSLDTQYF.

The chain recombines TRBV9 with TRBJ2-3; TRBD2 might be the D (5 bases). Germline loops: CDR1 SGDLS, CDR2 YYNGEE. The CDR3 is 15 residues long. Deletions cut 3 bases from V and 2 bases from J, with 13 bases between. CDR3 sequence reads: CASSASSGLTDTQYF. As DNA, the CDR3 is TGTGCCAGCAGCGCATCTTCCGGACTCACAGATACGCAGTATTTT.

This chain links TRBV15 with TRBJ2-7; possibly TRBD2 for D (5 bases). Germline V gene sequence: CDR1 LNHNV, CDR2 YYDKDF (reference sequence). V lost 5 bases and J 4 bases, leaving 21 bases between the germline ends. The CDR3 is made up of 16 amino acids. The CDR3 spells CATSDPGGGYGYEQYF. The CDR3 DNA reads TGTGCCACCAGCGACCCCGGAGGAGGCTACGGGTACGAGCAGTACTTC.

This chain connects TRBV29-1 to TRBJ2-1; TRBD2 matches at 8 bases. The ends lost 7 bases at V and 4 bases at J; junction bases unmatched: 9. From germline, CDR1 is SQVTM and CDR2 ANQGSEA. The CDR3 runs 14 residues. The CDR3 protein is CSAKSGGGYNEQFF. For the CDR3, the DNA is TGCAGCGCCAAAAGCGGGGGCGGTTACAATGAGCAGTTCTTC.

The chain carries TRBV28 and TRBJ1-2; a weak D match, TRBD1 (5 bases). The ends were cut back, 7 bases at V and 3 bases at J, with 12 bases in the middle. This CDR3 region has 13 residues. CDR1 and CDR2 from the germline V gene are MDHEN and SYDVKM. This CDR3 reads CASKRDAYYGYTF. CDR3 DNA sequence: TGTGCCAGCAAGCGGGACGCTTACTATGGCTACACCTTC.

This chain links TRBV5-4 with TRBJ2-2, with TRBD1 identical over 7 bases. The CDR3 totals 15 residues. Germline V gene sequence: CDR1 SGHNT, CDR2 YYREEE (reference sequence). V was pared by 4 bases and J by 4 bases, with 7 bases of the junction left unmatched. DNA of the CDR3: TGTGCCAGCAGCCGTACAGGGGCAGGCACCGGGGAGCTGTTTTTT. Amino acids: CASSRTGAGTGELFF.

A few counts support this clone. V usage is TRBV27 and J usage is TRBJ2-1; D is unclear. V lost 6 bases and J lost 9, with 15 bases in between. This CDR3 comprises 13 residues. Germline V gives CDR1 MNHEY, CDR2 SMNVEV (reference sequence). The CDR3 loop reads CASRQPGSREQFF. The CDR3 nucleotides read TGTGCCAGCAGACAGCCCGGATCCCGTGAGCAGTTCTTC.

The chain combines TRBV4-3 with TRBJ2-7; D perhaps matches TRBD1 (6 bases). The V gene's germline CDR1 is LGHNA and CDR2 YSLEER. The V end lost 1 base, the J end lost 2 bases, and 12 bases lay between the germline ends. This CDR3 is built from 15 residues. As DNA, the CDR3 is TGCGCCAGCAGCCAAGCAGAACAGGGTCCCTACGAGCAGTACTTC. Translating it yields CASSQAEQGPYEQYF.